This section outlines one T cell receptor beta chain sequence together with its context. Clones were read by immunoSEQ multiplex PCR, and TCRdb kept only the in-frame ones, dropping some. The table lists 150,000 to 200,000 clones, 65% to 85% of them singletons. The CDR3 runs to 16 residues. Germline CDR1 and CDR2: MNHEY and SVGEGT. V dropped 6 bases and J dropped 5; count of bases not matched to a gene: 16. These data originate in a study of blood T cell repertoires in COVID-19. Study as a whole: PBMCs, B-cell-depleted T cells, or T cells provided the cDNA or gDNA that made up the material.

Participants, 18 to 89 years old, spanned 24 US areas. It was within 2 weeks before study entry that exposed participants met a COVID-19 case. The gene calls are TRBV6-2 or TRBV6-3 and TRBJ2-7, with 7 nucleotides matching TRBD2. The TCR originated in a man in his 70s who had been exposed to COVID-19. Sequencing was done on a sample of PBMCs or T cells enriched from blood (not recorded which). The chain's CDR3 is CASSPLRASGNNEQYF. The CDR3 DNA is TGTGCCAGCAGCCCTTTACGTGCTAGCGGAAATAACGAGCAGTACTTC.